The rows below give T cell receptor beta chains drawn from one sample of a study of cytomegalovirus exposure and HLA in healthy donors. TCRdb's copy holds only in-frame clones and misses some; the assay was immunoSEQ multiplex PCR. Among about 130,000 clones listed, about 80% were seen once. Sequences were obtained from PBMCs. All receptors come from a woman between 40 and 50 years old in good health and CMV-seropositive. CDR3s include the opening cysteine and the closing phenylalanine or tryptophan. The D gene is left open where the match is weak.

j_call d_call v_call cdr3_aa
TRBJ2-3 NA TRBV9 CASSVGGRGVADTQYF
TRBJ2-2 NA TRBV7-8 CASSLEWGRMDTGELFF
TRBJ2-3 NA TRBV19 CASSIEGVGGTDTQYF
TRBJ2-7 TRBD1 TRBV5-5 CASNRGYEQYF
TRBJ1-1 NA TRBV9 CASSVVGGEAFF
TRBJ2-7 NA TRBV5-1 CASSLSGWNEQYF
TRBJ1-5 NA TRBV4-3 CASSQDSQGGQPQHF
TRBJ2-4 TRBD1 TRBV25-1 CASSSIPGQGPKNIQYF
TRBJ2-7 NA TRBV11-2 CASRRVGSRSLREQYF
TRBJ2-5 NA TRBV11-3 CASSTLRETQYF
TRBJ1-5 TRBD1 TRBV7-9 CASSLQGAGQPQHF
TRBJ2-1 TRBD2 TRBV18 CASSPFTQRGYNEQFF
TRBJ2-2 NA TRBV5-1 CASSPGIGGPNGELFF
TRBJ2-4 TRBD2 TRBV7-2 CASSYRTSGSIVVKNIQYF
TRBJ1-4 NA TRBV15 CATSRGLGGNEKLFF
TRBJ2-7 TRBD2 TRBV11-2 CASSLYTGGFYEQYF
TRBJ2-1 TRBD2 TRBV6-5 CASTSSGSYNEQFF
TRBJ1-1 NA TRBV4-1 CASSPRSRNTEAFF
TRBJ2-1 TRBD2 TRBV11-2 CASSGRTSGSTDEQFF
TRBJ1-4 TRBD1 TRBV28 CASHGTDEKLFF
TRBJ1-1 NA TRBV25-1 CASSVGRMNTEAFF
TRBJ1-6 TRBD1 TRBV18 CASSPAGQGLSPLHF
TRBJ2-3 TRBD2 TRBV13 CASSLGLAGDLRTDTQYF
TRBJ2-7 TRBD2 TRBV27 CASSLGLAESYEQYF
TRBJ1-3 NA TRBV7-8 CASAAGNTIYF
TRBJ2-1 TRBD2 TRBV7-9 CSSSITRGLAGSYNEQFF
TRBJ1-1 TRBD1 TRBV11-3 CASAGQGTNTEAFF
TRBJ2-7 NA TRBV5-6 CASSRDSNEQYF
TRBJ1-1 TRBD1 TRBV19 CASSIRTGRGTEAFF
TRBJ2-2 TRBD2 TRBV6-4 CASSGTAGDTGELFF
TRBJ1-1 NA TRBV27 CASSLSRARTEAFF
TRBJ1-5 TRBD1 TRBV19 CASSSGGTGVGQPQHF
TRBJ2-3 TRBD1 TRBV6-5 CASSSPGQGDWSQYF
TRBJ1-2 NA TRBV30 CAWRTWGQFYGYTF
TRBJ1-1 NA TRBV19 CASTKTRDTPSAEAFF
TRBJ2-2 NA TRBV7-2 CASGPDTGELFF
TRBJ2-3 NA TRBV23-1 CASSPTAPRGRNTDTQYF
TRBJ2-1 TRBD2 TRBV7-7 CASSLASGLSYNEQFF
TRBJ2-1 TRBD2 TRBV5-4 CASSSIAGDVNNEQFF
TRBJ2-1 TRBD2 TRBV28 CASSPLAADKYNEQFF
TRBJ2-7 TRBD2 TRBV27 CASRSSGRSYEQYF
TRBJ2-7 TRBD2 TRBV6-5 CASSYTPGLAGSEQYF
TRBJ2-7 NA TRBV7-9 CASSQGQPYEQYF
TRBJ2-1 NA TRBV7-7 CASSLGQYNEQFF
TRBJ1-2 TRBD1 TRBV28 CASSFGTGVSYGYTF
TRBJ2-7 NA TRBV28 CASRLQGYEQYF
TRBJ2-1 TRBD2 TRBV5-1 CASSLDGSGWGEQFF
TRBJ2-2 TRBD2 TRBV5-4 CASSYGTSGRAGTGELFF
TRBJ1-1 TRBD1 TRBV5-5 CASSLATGGEAFF
TRBJ1-1 NA TRBV11-3 CASSSLTEAFF
TRBJ2-1 TRBD2 TRBV27 CASSLGLADEQFF
TRBJ2-1 TRBD1 TRBV14 CASSLRQGPYNEQFF
TRBJ1-4 NA TRBV2 CASSELMPTGRYAEKLFF
TRBJ2-3 TRBD2 TRBV7-9 CSSSFGTSGSGDTQYF
TRBJ2-1 NA TRBV2 CATRLLAGAASDEQFF